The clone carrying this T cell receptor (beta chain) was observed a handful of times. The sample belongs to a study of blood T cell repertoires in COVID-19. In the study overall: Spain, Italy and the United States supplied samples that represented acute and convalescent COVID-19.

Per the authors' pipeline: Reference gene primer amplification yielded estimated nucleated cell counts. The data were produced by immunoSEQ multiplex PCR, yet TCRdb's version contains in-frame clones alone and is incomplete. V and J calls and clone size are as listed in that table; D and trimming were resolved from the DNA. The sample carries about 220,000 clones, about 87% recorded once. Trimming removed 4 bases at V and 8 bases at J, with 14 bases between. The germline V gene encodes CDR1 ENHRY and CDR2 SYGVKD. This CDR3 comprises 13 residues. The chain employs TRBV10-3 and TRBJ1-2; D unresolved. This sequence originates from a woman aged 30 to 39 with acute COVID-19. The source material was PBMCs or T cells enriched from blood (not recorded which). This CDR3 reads CAISVPRTGGYTF. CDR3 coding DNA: TGTGCCATCAGTGTCCCCCGGACGGGAGGCTACACCTTC.